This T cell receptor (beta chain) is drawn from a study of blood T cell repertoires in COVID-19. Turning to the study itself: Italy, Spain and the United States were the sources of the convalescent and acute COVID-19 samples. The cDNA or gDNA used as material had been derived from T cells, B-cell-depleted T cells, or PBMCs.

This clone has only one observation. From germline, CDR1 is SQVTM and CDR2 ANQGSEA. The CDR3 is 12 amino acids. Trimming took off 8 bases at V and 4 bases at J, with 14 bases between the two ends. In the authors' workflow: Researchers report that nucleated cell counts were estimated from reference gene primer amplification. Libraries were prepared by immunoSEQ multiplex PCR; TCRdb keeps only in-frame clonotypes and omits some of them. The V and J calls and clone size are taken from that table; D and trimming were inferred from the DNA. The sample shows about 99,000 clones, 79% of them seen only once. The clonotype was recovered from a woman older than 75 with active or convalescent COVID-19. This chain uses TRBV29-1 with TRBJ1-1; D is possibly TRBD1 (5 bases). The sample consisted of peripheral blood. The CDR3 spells CSTIQGSTEAFF. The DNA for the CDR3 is TGCAGCACGATCCAGGGCTCCACTGAAGCTTTCTTT.